The rows below give T cell receptor beta chains drawn from one sample of a study of cytomegalovirus exposure and HLA in healthy donors. Profiled with immunoSEQ multiplex PCR; TCRdb holds only in-frame clones, not every one. The sample has 90,000 to 150,000 clones, 63% seen once. Sequenced: PBMCs. The receptors were sampled from a man aged 40-49 years in good health and CMV-seropositive. The CDR3 runs from the conserved cysteine through the conserved F or W. A D gene is named only where the DNA matches it firmly. The size of a clone is reported for some rows only, either as once, few or many, or as a class for expanded clones.

clone_size j_call v_call d_call cdr3_aa cdr3_nt
- TRBJ2-2 TRBV7-8 TRBD1 CASSLAGQGTGELFF TGTGCCAGCAGCTTAGCTGGACAGGGCACCGGGGAGCTGTTTTTT
- TRBJ2-7 TRBV1 - CTSSSGMSEQYF TGCACCAGCAGCTCAGGGATGAGCGAGCAGTACTTC
- TRBJ1-4 TRBV6-1 - CASNRFNEKLFF TGTGCCAGCAACCGGTTTAATGAAAAACTGTTTTTT
few TRBJ1-4 TRBV13 TRBD1 CASSSADRGVEKLFF TGTGCCAGCAGCTCAGCGGACAGGGGAGTCGAAAAACTGTTTTTT
- TRBJ1-2 TRBV9 - CASSLQGYYGYTF TGTGCCAGCAGCTTACAGGGCTACTATGGCTACACCTTC
- TRBJ1-3 TRBV30 - CAWAVGAGNTIYF TGTGCCTGGGCGGTCGGGGCTGGAAACACCATATATTTT
- TRBJ1-2 TRBV7-2 - CASSFTGPNYGYTF TGTGCCAGCAGCTTCACAGGTCCTAACTATGGCTACACCTTC
- TRBJ1-1 TRBV28 TRBD1 CASRDRGSPEAFF TGTGCCAGCCGGGACAGGGGGTCTCCTGAAGCTTTCTTT
- TRBJ2-7 TRBV18 - CASSLGLSYEQYF TGTGCCAGCTCACTGGGGCTCTCCTACGAGCAGTACTTC
- TRBJ1-1 TRBV4-1 TRBD1 CASRTQGWNTEAFF TGCGCCAGCAGGACACAGGGGTGGAACACTGAAGCTTTCTTT
- TRBJ2-1 TRBV28 - CASTALYNEQFF TGTGCCAGCACTGCACTCTACAATGAGCAGTTCTTC
- TRBJ1-3 TRBV5-1 - CASSLALQRELAGNTIYF TGCGCCAGCAGCTTGGCCCTACAGAGGGAATTAGCTGGAAACACCATATATTTT
- TRBJ2-1 TRBV9 TRBD1 CASSPLYRGQANEQFF TGTGCCAGCAGCCCCCTTTACAGGGGGCAGGCGAATGAGCAGTTCTTC
- TRBJ2-3 TRBV9 TRBD1 CASSPRRSTGQDDTQYF TGTGCCAGCAGCCCGCGGAGATCGACAGGGCAAGATGATACGCAGTATTTT
- TRBJ2-3 TRBV2 TRBD2 CASSEGPLAGAAVDTQYF TGTGCCAGCAGTGAGGGGCCCCTAGCGGGGGCTGCGGTAGATACGCAGTATTTT
many TRBJ1-1 TRBV28 - CASSSPTDLNTEAFF TGTGCCAGCAGTTCTCCGACAGACCTAAACACTGAAGCTTTCTTT